This T cell receptor (beta chain) appears in the sequencing data of a study of shared clonotypes between healthy human individuals. Study conclusions and caveats: A generally larger estimated richness was seen in naive subsets than in memory subsets.

V lost 1 base and J lost 1; bases outside the gene matches: 4. The CDR3 contains 15 residues. The V gene's germline CDR1 is SQVTM and CDR2 ANQGSEA. As regards this clone: Its antigen is unknown.

Naive CD8 populations comprised CD45RO-negative cells positively selected for CCR7, excluding terminally differentiated effector memory CD45RA+ cells. Donors included only healthy HIV-negative adults lacking recent acute infections or vaccinations. Study processing details: Filtering differed because ImmunoSEQ produced junction-only sequences that carried no quality scores. TCRdb keeps only in-frame clones here, not all; method: immunoSEQ multiplex PCR. That table is the source of V, J and clone size, and D and trimming were worked out from the DNA. The table includes around 2,000,000 clones, about 93% detected once.

V usage is TRBV29-1 and J usage is TRBJ2-1; 7 bases map to TRBD1. This sequence was found in a man younger than 30 in good health. Some clones in this sample may be carry-over from other donors' samples. Sample: naive CD8+ T cells from PBMCs. CDR3 nucleotides: TGCAGCGTTGAAGTAGTACAGGGGTCCTACAATGAGCAGTTCTTC. Protein: CSVEVVQGSYNEQFF.